This T cell receptor (beta chain) was sequenced during a study of cytomegalovirus exposure and HLA in healthy donors. Turning to the study itself: There were 300 to 400 genotyped donors. Of these, roughly 80% fell in the genetic ancestry cluster associated with self-reported Caucasian donors.

Primers included in the PCR were 60 Vbeta and 13 Jbeta primers. Profiling relied on immunoSEQ multiplex PCR, and the TCRdb table lists in-frame clones only, not all of them. The profile shows about 200,000 clones, around 83% of them singletons. The V end lost 2 bases, the J end lost 13 bases, and 15 bases lay between the germline ends. The CDR3 loop spans 14 amino acids. Germline V CDR1 and CDR2: SSHAT, FNYEAQ (reference sequence). A remark on this clone: Its antigen is still unknown.

Study-level results: The authors confirmed in vitro that a few CMV-associated chains were specific for CMV antigens. Analysis was carried out at a later point, and it linked a missense DCLRE1C variant to TCR beta V- and J-gene trimming.

The source of this sequence is a woman aged 40 to 55 in good health and CMV-seronegative. The chain uses TRBV7-7 and TRBJ1-6; D ambiguous. The sequencing sample was made of PBMCs. Written as DNA, the CDR3 is TGTGCCAGCAGCTTATGGGAGGGCCTTAGGCCCCTCCACTTT. This encodes CASSLWEGLRPLHF.